This T cell receptor (beta chain) derives from a study of PD-1 blockade in classical Hodgkin lymphoma. Study findings and constraints: Patients who responded completely had about the same baseline diversity as newly diagnosed patients.

The V gene's germline CDR1 is SGHDN and CDR2 FVKESK. This CDR3 contains 14 residues. V lost 3 bases to trimming and J lost 2 bases; unmatched junction nucleotides: 2. As regards this clone: Antigen unknown.

Repertoires were generated with immunoSEQ multiplex PCR, while TCRdb's copy carries only in-frame clones and drops some. This sample has roughly 7,000 clones; about 83% occur once, and the top ten carry less than 40%. All the patients suffered relapse after autologous stem cell transplantation, and brentuximab vedotin exposure differed. The sample in question was peripheral blood mononuclear cells (PBMCs), obtained at baseline. The gene calls are TRBV14 and TRBJ2-7; 9 nucleotides match TRBD1. This clonotype originated in a human donor with classical Hodgkin lymphoma. CDR3 protein: CASSHGDRAYEQYF. In DNA form, the CDR3 reads TGTGCCAGCAGCCATGGGGACAGGGCCTACGAGCAGTACTTC.